This paragraph covers one TCR beta chain sequence. The sample is drawn from a study of blood T cell repertoires in COVID-19. About the study: Sources were T cells, B-cell-depleted T cells, or PBMCs; the material itself was cDNA or gDNA.

Trimming pared 7 bases from V and 7 bases from J, leaving 17 bases between. Germline assignment: CDR1 LNHDA and CDR2 SQIVND (reference sequence). CDR3 length equals 14 residues. Libraries were prepared by immunoSEQ multiplex PCR; TCRdb keeps only in-frame clonotypes and omits some of them. Altogether about 130,000 clones are present, around 77% being singletons, with the ten largest covering approximately 11%. Material for sequencing was peripheral blood. This clonotype originated in a human donor in a cohort sampled during active COVID-19. V is TRBV19 and J is TRBJ1-5; tentatively, D is TRBD1 (5 bases). CDR3 amino acids: CASTPGGMGQPQHF. CDR3 nucleotides: TGTGCCAGTACTCCGGGGGGTATGGGCCAGCCCCAGCATTTT.